This note documents a single TCR beta chain sequence. The clone's antigen remains unknown. No much larger clonotype is one base removed from it; base qualities were not supplied. To sequence the TCRbeta CDR3 region, genomic DNA was isolated from the sorted cells. The immunoSEQ Assay was used to sequence the TCRbeta CDR3 regions. The immuneACCESS repertoire file appears here via TCRdb, limited to in-frame rearrangements. These files lack a portion of the clones; in checked studies, under half of the deficit traces to unresolved V genes, and the cause of the others is not known. This sample holds roughly 32,000 clones; around 90% were observed only once. Of the sample, about 4.2% falls within the top ten clones. This specimen comes from a study of OX40 agonist ivuxolimab in advanced cancers. Background on the whole study: The costimulatory receptor OX40 (CD134) was targeted by ivuxolimab, a fully human IgG2 agonistic monoclonal antibody. The paper describes the monotherapy dose-escalation part (N of about 47 patients) of the phase I trial of ivuxolimab. Prior anti-PD-1, anti-PD-L1 or anti-CTLA-4 therapy was permitted, and 40% to 50% of dose-escalation patients had received checkpoint inhibitors. Intravenous ivuxolimab was administered to patients every 2 weeks at six dose levels: 0.01, 0.1, 0.3, 1.5, 3 and 10 mg/kg. Of the 50 to 55 patients in dose escalation, 19 had hepatocellular carcinoma, some 15 had melanoma, 9 had renal cell carcinoma and 9 had head and neck cancer. The dose-escalation cohort was 82.7% male with a mean age of around 62 years, ranging from roughly 20 to 85. Three dose-escalation patients achieved partial responses, one with hepatocellular carcinoma and two with cutaneous melanoma. Peripheral TCRbeta sequencing aimed to test whether ivuxolimab altered TCR sequence diversity and caused clonal T-cell expansion.

V trim: 8 bases; J trim: 8 bases; unmatched bases: 8. The CDR3 runs 15 amino acids, cysteine and phenylalanine included. Only the CDR3 portion is preserved as DNA: 45 bases, with reading frame beginning at the first base. The germline V gene yields MRHNA for CDR1 and SNTAGT for CDR2. Patients with autoimmune disease history or receiving systemic immunosuppression were excluded from the trial. Peripheral blood for TCR sequencing was drawn from every dose cohort at baseline, at cycle 4 day 1 and at cycle 7 day 1. Samples were obtained from an open-label, multicenter, first-in-human phase I dose-escalation trial of ivuxolimab. Adults with locally advanced or metastatic melanoma, renal cell, hepatocellular, or head and neck squamous cell carcinoma were enrolled in the trial. CD4+ and CD8+ T cells were sorted separately from peripheral blood before TCR sequencing. Study-level results and caveats: At doses of 0.1 to 3.0 mg/kg, clonal expansion of both CD4+ and CD8+ T cells in blood was seen between baseline and week 6. After ivuxolimab, expanded clones were on average more numerous among CD8+ T cells than among CD4+ T cells. Which antigens the clonally expanded peripheral T cells were specific for was not determined. Low levels of normalized T-cell clonal expansion were also shown by some nonresponding patients. In partial responders in the 0.1-3.0 mg/kg groups, normalized peripheral clonal expansion was found to be among the lowest, especially among CD8+ T cells.

The sequence came from an adult with an advanced solid tumor such as melanoma, head and neck, liver or kidney cancer. The chain joins TRBV6-4 to TRBJ2-1, with 14 bases matching TRBD2. Here the sequenced sample was CD4+ or CD8+ T cells sorted from blood, taken in a trial of the OX40 agonist ivuxolimab. This receptor has the CDR3 CASSRLAGGIDEQFF. The base sequence is TGTGCCAGCTCTCGACTAGCGGGGGGGATCGATGAGCAGTTCTTC.